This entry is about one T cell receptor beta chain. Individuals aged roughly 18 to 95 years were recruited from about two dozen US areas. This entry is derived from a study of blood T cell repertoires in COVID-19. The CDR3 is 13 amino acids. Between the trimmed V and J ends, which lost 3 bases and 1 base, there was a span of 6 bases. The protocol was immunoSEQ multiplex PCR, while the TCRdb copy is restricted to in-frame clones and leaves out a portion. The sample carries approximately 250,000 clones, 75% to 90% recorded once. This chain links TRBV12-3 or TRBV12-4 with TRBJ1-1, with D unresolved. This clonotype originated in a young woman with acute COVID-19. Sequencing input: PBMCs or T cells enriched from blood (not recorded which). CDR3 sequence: CASSFERNTEAFF. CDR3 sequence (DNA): TGTGCCAGCAGTTTTGAGCGGAACACTGAAGCTTTCTTT.